This T cell receptor (beta chain) was sequenced in a study of cytomegalovirus exposure and HLA in healthy donors. Points from the study as a whole: Reports credit the classifier with highly specific, highly sensitive diagnosis of cytomegalovirus status. Among the CMV-associated chains, a few were confirmed in vitro as specific for CMV antigens.

Germline lookup yields CDR1 SNHLY and CDR2 FYNNEI. The CDR3 is made up of 14 amino acids. Trimming cost V 4 bases and J 10 bases; bases outside gene matches: 5. TCRdb keeps only in-frame clones here, not all; method: immunoSEQ multiplex PCR. The sample has tens of thousands of clones; roughly 95% are singletons. It was the approximately 130-subject validation cohort, separate from the approximately 620-subject first cohort, to which the donors belonged. In regard to this clone: What it binds is not known.

This TCR was recovered from a woman in her late teens or twenties in good health and CMV-seropositive. The specimen was PBMCs. This chain connects TRBV2 to TRBJ2-1, with 12 bases that match TRBD2. CDR3 coding DNA: TGTGCCAGCAGTGGACTAGCGGGAGCGTGGGAGCAGTTCTTC. Encoded protein: CASSGLAGAWEQFF.